This T cell receptor (beta chain) was recorded in a study of persistence of HIV-infected CD4 T cells. Stimulation used around 9.1 ug/mL lysate from CMV-infected fibroblasts. CD40L-negative CD69-negative CD45RO-high memory CD4+ T cells were sorted as populations depleted of antigen-responding cells. Sequencing used immunoSEQ version 4 in survey mode. Sequencing used immunoSEQ multiplex PCR; TCRdb keeps in-frame clones, though not all of them. The repertoire holds about 48,000 clones, with under 85% as singletons. Germline CDR1 LNHNV, CDR2 YYDKDF (reference sequence). The CDR3 has 15 residues. Trimming cost V 5 bases and J 10 bases; bases outside gene matches: 8. The sample holds a few counts of this clone. Its antigen is unidentified.

The receptor comes from an adult man with HIV who was CMV-seropositive. The gene calls are TRBV15 and TRBJ1-4, with 12 bases aligning to TRBD1. The source material was CD4+ T cells sorted from PBMCs after approximately 19-hour stimulation, sampled from a patient who received antiretroviral therapy. The CDR3 sequence: CATSDQGQGAAKLFF. CDR3 in DNA: TGTGCCACCAGCGATCAGGGACAGGGGGCGGCAAAACTGTTTTTT.